The entry below describes one T cell receptor (beta chain). Its antigen is still unknown. CDR1 and CDR2 from the germline V gene are MRHNA and SNTAGT. V lost 2 bases, J lost 7 bases, and 2 bases stayed unmatched. This CDR3 has 15 amino acids. The table came from immunoSEQ multiplex PCR; TCRdb's copy has only in-frame clones and leaves some out. Here the sample spans 80,000 or so clones, roughly 82% being singletons. The entry originates in a study of T cell responses to AZD1222 COVID-19 vaccine. Study-level background: Pooling covered second doses at about 4 or about 12 weeks.

Broader study findings: Receipt of two AZD1222 doses was followed by a rise in Spike-specific TCR breadth and depth. There were vaccine-associated CD4 TCRs across spike, dominant at 160-218 and 743-854. Females made up more of the donors, who were largely white British, and clonal diversity may have come out too low.

The source is an adult in good health. V is TRBV6-4 and J is TRBJ2-1; 13 positions match TRBD2. Sequenced here: peripheral blood, sampled on day 0 of AZD1222 vaccination. CDR3 nucleotides: TGTGCCAGCAGTGACGGGACTAGCGGGGTTAATGAGCAGTTCTTC. It codes for CASSDGTSGVNEQFF.